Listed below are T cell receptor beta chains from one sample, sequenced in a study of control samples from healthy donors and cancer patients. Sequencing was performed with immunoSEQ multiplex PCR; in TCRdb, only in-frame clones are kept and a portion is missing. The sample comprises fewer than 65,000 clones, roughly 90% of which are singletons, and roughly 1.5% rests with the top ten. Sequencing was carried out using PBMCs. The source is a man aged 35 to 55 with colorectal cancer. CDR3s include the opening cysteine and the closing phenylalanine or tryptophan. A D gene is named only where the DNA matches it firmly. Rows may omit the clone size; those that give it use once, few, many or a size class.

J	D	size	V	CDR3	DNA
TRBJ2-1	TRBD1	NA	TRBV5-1	CASSHGTGRSYNEQFF	TGCGCCAGCAGCCATGGGACAGGGAGATCCTACAATGAGCAGTTCTTC
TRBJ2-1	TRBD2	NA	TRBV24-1	CATSRASGRARIGDEQFF	TGTGCCACCAGTCGGGCTAGCGGGAGGGCCCGGATTGGCGATGAGCAGTTCTTC
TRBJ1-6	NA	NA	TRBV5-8	CASRQGHRTPLHF	TGTGCCAGCCGCCAGGGACATCGTACACCCCTCCACTTT
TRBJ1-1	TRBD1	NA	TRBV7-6	CASSPDRGQGLPEAFF	TGTGCCAGCAGCCCCGATAGGGGACAGGGGCTTCCTGAAGCTTTCTTT
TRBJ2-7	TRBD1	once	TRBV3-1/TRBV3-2	CASSQGGGLREQYF	TGTGCCAGCAGCCAAGGAGGGGGCCTGCGGGAGCAGTACTTC
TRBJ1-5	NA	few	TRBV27	CASSSLGGTGQPQHF	TGTGCCAGCAGTAGTTTGGGGGGAACGGGACAGCCCCAGCATTTT
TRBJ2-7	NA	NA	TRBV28	CASSQDLDSGLTYEQYF	TGTGCCAGCAGTCAGGACCTAGATTCGGGTTTGACCTACGAGCAGTACTTC
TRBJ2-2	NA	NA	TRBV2	CASSQEMNTGELFF	TGTGCCAGCTCCCAGGAGATGAACACCGGGGAGCTGTTTTTT
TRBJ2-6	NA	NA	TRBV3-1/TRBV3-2	CATRGVRSGANVLTF	TGTGCCACTAGAGGGGTGCGCTCTGGGGCCAACGTCCTGACTTTC
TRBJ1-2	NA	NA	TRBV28	CASSPTDYGYTF	TGTGCCAGCAGCCCAACAGACTATGGCTACACCTTC
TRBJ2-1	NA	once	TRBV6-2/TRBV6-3	CASSAYLDGYNEQFF	TGTGCCAGCAGTGCCTACCTGGACGGCTACAATGAGCAGTTCTTC
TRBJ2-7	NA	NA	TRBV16	CASSQSTTLTHF	TGTGCCAGCAGCCAATCGACCACCCTCACTCACTTC
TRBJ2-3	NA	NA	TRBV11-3	CASSSGRTDTQYF	TGTGCCAGCAGCTCTGGTCGGACAGATACGCAGTATTTT
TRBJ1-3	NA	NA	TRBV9	CASSVGNRASGNTIYF	TGTGCCAGCAGCGTAGGTAACAGGGCCTCTGGAAACACCATATATTTT
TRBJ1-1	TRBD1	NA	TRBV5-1	CASSWPGGQKNTEAFF	TGCGCCAGCAGCTGGCCGGGGGGACAGAAGAACACTGAAGCTTTCTTT
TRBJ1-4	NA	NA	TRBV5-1	CASRFTPATNEKLFF	TGCGCCAGCAGATTTACCCCAGCGACTAATGAAAAACTGTTTTTT
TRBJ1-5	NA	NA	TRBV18	CASSPTGSYDQPQHF	TGTGCCAGCTCACCAACGGGCAGCTACGATCAGCCCCAGCATTTT
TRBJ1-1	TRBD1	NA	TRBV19	CASSIEDRGGEAFF	TGTGCCAGTAGTATTGAGGACAGGGGTGGTGAAGCTTTCTTT
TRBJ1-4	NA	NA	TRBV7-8	CASSPPAGSGREKLFF	TGTGCCAGCAGCCCTCCCGCCGGGAGCGGTCGGGAAAAACTGTTTTTT
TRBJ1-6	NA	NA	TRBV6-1	CASSEAPDANSPLHF	TGTGCCAGCAGTGAGGCCCCCGACGCTAATTCACCCCTCCACTTT
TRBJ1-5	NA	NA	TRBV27	CASSLVGVNQPQHF	TGTGCCAGCAGCTTGGTAGGGGTGAATCAGCCCCAGCATTTT
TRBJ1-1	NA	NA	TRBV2	CASTRDDFTEAFF	TGTGCCAGCACTCGGGACGATTTTACTGAAGCTTTCTTT